These T cell receptor beta chains were read from a single sample in a study of regulatory T cells in long-lasting Graves disease. Each CDR3 protein is one row after TCRdb ran MiXCR on the multiplex PCR reads. The sample lists 400,000 to 500,000 distinct CDR3 sequences, 16% occurring once. These data were also filed under a second study, of T cells in Graves' hyperthyroidism and ophthalmopathy.

The sequences come from peripheral blood mononuclear cells (PBMCs), collected at new diagnosis, from a patient treated with antithyroid drugs. The source is a woman aged 30 to 39 with Graves disease. Each CDR3 is given with its conserved first and last residue. D genes are given only for firm matches. Rows may omit the clone size; those that give it use once, few, many or a size class.

NA,TRBJ2-1,TRBV9,many,TGTGCCAGCAGCGTAGGGGCGGGTGGGGCCTACAATGAGCAGTTCTTC,CASSVGAGGAYNEQFF
TRBD2,TRBJ2-7,TRBV4-1,few,TGCGCCAGCAGCCTGTCACTAGCGGCGGCCTACGAGCAGTACTTC,CASSLSLAAAYEQYF
NA,TRBJ2-7,TRBV18,many,TGTGCCAGCTCACCACAGCCTATTTACGAGCAGTACTTC,CASSPQPIYEQYF
TRBD2,TRBJ2-7,TRBV5-1,many,TGCGCCAGCAGCTCATCGTTAGCGGGAGGGCCGATGGAGCAGTACTTC,CASSSSLAGGPMEQYF
NA,TRBJ2-7,TRBV6-1,many,TGTGCCAGCAGGCCTGTAATGAAGGCCTACGAGCAGTACTTC,CASRPVMKAYEQYF
NA,TRBJ1-4,TRBV7-9,NA,TGTGCCAGCAGCTTAGTGGTGGACCCGGGGAAACTGTTTTTT,CASSLVVDPGKLFF
NA,TRBJ2-1,TRBV10-3,NA,TGTGCCATCAGTGGAGGGGGGGGCAATGAGCAGTTCTTC,CAISGGGGNEQFF
NA,TRBJ2-7,TRBV27,many,TGTGCCAGCAGTTCTAGAGTATACGAGCAGTACTTC,CASSSRVYEQYF
NA,TRBJ2-7,TRBV9,many,TGTGCCAGCAGCGTAGGGCAGGGCCGCAACGAGCAGTACTTC,CASSVGQGRNEQYF
TRBD2,TRBJ2-1,TRBV15,NA,TGTGCCACCAGCAGATACGGACTAGCGCGAGACGGGGCCTACAATGAGCAGTTCTTC,CATSRYGLARDGAYNEQFF
TRBD2,TRBJ2-1,TRBV6-2/TRBV6-3,many,TGTGCCAGCAGTTACTCTCCCGGACTAGCGGACTACAATGAGCAGTTCTTC,CASSYSPGLADYNEQFF